Presented here are 8 T cell receptor beta chains from one specimen sequenced in a study of cytomegalovirus exposure and HLA in healthy donors. PCR primers comprised 60 Vbeta and 13 Jbeta primers. Data came from immunoSEQ multiplex PCR; TCRdb stores just in-frame clones and leaves some out. The sample has some 130,000 clones; 77% are singletons. Material: PBMCs. These receptors came from a male donor in good health and CMV-seropositive.

This clone was seen only once. The J gene is TRBJ2-2, the V gene TRBV19, with a weak D call TRBD2 (6 bases). CDR1 is LNHDA and CDR2 is SQIVND in the germline V gene (reference sequence). This CDR3 region has 14 residues. The ends were cut back, 5 bases at V and 1 base at J, with 8 bases in the middle. The CDR3 region has the DNA TGTGCCAGTAGTGGGGGGATGAACACCGGGGAGCTGTTTTTT. This codes for CASSGGMNTGELFF.

The sample holds a few counts of this clone. The rearrangement links TRBV27 to TRBJ2-7; 10 bases are a match to TRBD1. CDR3 size: 15 residues. V trimming: 7 bases; J trimming: 2 bases; junction bases outside the gene matches: 8. Germline assignment: CDR1 MNHEY and CDR2 SMNVEV (reference sequence). In nucleotides, the CDR3 is TGTGCCAGCACCCGCGGGGGGACAGGGGCCTACGAGCAGTACTTC. Translation gives CASTRGGTGAYEQYF.

The chain joins TRBV5-4 to TRBJ1-3; possibly TRBD1 for D (5 bases). V was shortened by 4 bases and J by 0 bases, with 8 bases between the two germline ends. The CDR3 is 14 residues long. CDR1 is SGHNT and CDR2 is YYREEE in the germline V gene (reference sequence). The CDR3: CASSQDSSGNTIYF. The CDR3, as DNA: TGTGCCAGCAGCCAAGACAGCTCTGGAAACACCATATATTTT.

The gene calls are TRBV25-1 and TRBJ2-1, with 8 bases aligning to TRBD2. The CDR3 runs 11 residues. Germline V gene data show CDR1 as MGHDK and CDR2 as SYGVNS. V dropped 4 bases and J dropped 12; count of bases not matched to a gene: 2. The DNA for the CDR3 is TGTGCCAGCAGTGCCGGGAGGGTGCAGTTCTTC. Residues: CASSAGRVQFF. The full variable domain, with the rest looked up from reference TRBV25-1 and TRBJ2-1, is EADIYQTPRYLVIGTGKKITLECSQTMGHDKMYWYQQDPGMELHLIHYSYGVNSTEKGDLSSESTVSRIRTEHFPLTLESARPSHTSQYLCASSAGRVQFFGPGTRLTVL.

The J gene is TRBJ1-4, the V gene TRBV7-8; weak D call: TRBD1 (6 bases). The germline gives CDR1 SGHVS, CDR2 FQNEAQ. The CDR3 has 15 amino acids. Trimming removed 5 bases from V and 4 bases from J, with 14 bases in between. The CDR3: CASSGGGQDNEKLFF. CDR3 bases: TGTGCCAGCAGCGGGGGGGGGCAAGATAATGAAAAACTGTTTTTT.

The rearrangement links TRBV6-1 to TRBJ2-3, with 9 bases fitting TRBD1. V dropped 2 bases and J dropped 3; count of bases not matched to a gene: 6. CDR3 length: 16 amino acids. The V gene's germline CDR1 is MNHNS and CDR2 SASEGT. CDR3 in amino acids: CASSERTGGVTDTQYF. DNA for the CDR3: TGTGCCAGCAGTGAACGAACAGGGGGCGTGACAGATACGCAGTATTTT.

The chain is built from TRBV5-4 and TRBJ1-1, with no clear D. Germline V gene lookup returns CDR1 SGHNT and CDR2 YYREEE (reference sequence). The CDR3 consists of 14 residues. The ends were cut back, 3 bases at V and 0 bases at J, with 9 bases in the middle. The CDR3 loop is CASSSEPMNTEAFF. The DNA of the CDR3 is TGTGCCAGCAGCTCCGAACCTATGAACACTGAAGCTTTCTTT. The entire variable domain, with the rest obtained from reference TRBV5-4 and TRBJ1-1, is as follows: ETGVTQSPTHLIKTRGQQVTLRCSSQSGHNTVSWYQQALGQGPQFIFQYYREEENGRGNFPPRFSGLQFPNYSSELNVNALELDDSALYLCASSSEPMNTEAFFGQGTRLTVV.

The CDR3 DNA sequence: TGTGCCAGTAGTGTGGGACAGGGAATCGGGGAGCTGTTTTTT. It specifies CASSVGQGIGELFF. V is TRBV19 and J is TRBJ2-2; 9 bases agree with TRBD1. This CDR3 is built from 14 residues. Germline lookup yields CDR1 LNHDA and CDR2 SQIVND (reference sequence). V was pared by 5 bases and J by 7 bases, with 5 bases of the junction left unmatched.